The T cell receptor (beta chain) described here comes from a study of CD8 T cells in Susac syndrome. RNA was extracted with the RNeasy kit, and a quantity of about 0.45 to 1 ug was reverse transcribed using random hexamers. Amplification of TCR beta CDR3 spanned 54 Vbeta and 13 Jbeta via immunoSEQ multiplex PCR. Each CDR3 protein gets one entry after TCRdb re-called the immunoSEQ multiplex PCR reads with MiXCR. The data hold about 400,000 distinct CDR3 sequences, with approximately 89% observed a single time. CD8+ and CD4+ blood T cells underwent TCR beta sequencing. A single count supports this clonotype. This CDR3 contains 17 residues. Per the germline V gene, CDR1 is MNHNS and CDR2 is SASEGT. V dropped 2 bases and J dropped 3; count of bases not matched to a gene: 10.

The rearrangement links TRBV6-1 to TRBJ2-3; 8 bases agree with TRBD1. The sequencing input was CD8+ T cells from PBMCs. The TCR originated in a human donor with multiple sclerosis. The CDR3 is CASSERTRGQGTDTQYF. The CDR3 DNA reads TGTGCCAGCAGTGAACGCACCAGAGGACAGGGAACAGATACGCAGTATTTT.